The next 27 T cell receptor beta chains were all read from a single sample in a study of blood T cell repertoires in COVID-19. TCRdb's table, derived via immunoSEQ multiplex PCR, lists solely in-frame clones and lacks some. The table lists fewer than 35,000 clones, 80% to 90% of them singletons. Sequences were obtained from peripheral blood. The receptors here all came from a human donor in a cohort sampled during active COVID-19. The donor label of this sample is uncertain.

The chain's CDR3 is CASSPYRGGGYTF. As DNA, the CDR3 is TGTGCCAGCAGTCCTTACAGGGGTGGCGGCTACACCTTC. The genes are TRBV12-3 or TRBV12-4 and TRBJ1-2; 7 bases align to TRBD1. V gave up 5 bases and J gave up 8 bases; unmatched junction bases: 8. This CDR3 is 13 amino acids long.

This CDR3 is CASSLGGTSTDTQYF. In DNA form, the CDR3 reads TGCGCCAGCAGCTTAGGAGGGACTAGCACAGATACGCAGTATTTT. This sequence joins TRBV5-1 and TRBJ2-3; a possible D gene is TRBD2 (6 bases). Germline V gene lookup returns CDR1 SGHRS and CDR2 YFSETQ. This CDR3 spans 15 amino acids. V lost 2 bases and J 0 bases, leaving 10 bases between the germline ends.

CDR3 in DNA: TGTGCCAGCAGCTCTGACAGGGGGCCCACGAGGGTGTTTTTT. Encoded protein: CASSSDRGPTRVFF. The chain uses TRBV11-3 and TRBJ2-2, with 10 bases fitting TRBD1. J was trimmed by 15 bases and V by 4 bases; bases with no gene match: 11. This CDR3 contains 14 residues. Germline CDR1 SGHNT, CDR2 YENEEA.

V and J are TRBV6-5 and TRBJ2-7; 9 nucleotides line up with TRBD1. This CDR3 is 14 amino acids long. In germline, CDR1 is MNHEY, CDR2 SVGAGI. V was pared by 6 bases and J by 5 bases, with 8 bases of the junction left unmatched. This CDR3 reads CASRQTGGSHEQYF. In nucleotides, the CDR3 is TGTGCCAGCAGACAGACAGGGGGTTCCCACGAGCAGTACTTC.

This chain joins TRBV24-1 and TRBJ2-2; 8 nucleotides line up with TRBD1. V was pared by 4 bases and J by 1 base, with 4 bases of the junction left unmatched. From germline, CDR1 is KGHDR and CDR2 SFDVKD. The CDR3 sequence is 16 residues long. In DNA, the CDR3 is TGTGCCACCAGTGAGCCCGGGACAGGGAACACCGGGGAGCTGTTTTTT. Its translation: CATSEPGTGNTGELFF.

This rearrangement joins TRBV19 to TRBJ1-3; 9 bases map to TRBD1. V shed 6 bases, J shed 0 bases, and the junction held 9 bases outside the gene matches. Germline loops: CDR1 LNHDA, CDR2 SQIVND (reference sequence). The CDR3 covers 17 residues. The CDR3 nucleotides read TGTGCCAGTAGCGCACGGACAGGGGCTTACTCTGGAAACACCATATATTTT. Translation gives CASSARTGAYSGNTIYF.

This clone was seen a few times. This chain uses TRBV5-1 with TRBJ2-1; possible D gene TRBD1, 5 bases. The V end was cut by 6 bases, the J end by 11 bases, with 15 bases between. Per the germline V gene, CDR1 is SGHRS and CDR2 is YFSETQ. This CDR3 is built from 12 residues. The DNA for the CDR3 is TGCGCCAGCACAGGAATAGGGGCTCAGCAGTTCTTC. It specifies CASTGIGAQQFF.

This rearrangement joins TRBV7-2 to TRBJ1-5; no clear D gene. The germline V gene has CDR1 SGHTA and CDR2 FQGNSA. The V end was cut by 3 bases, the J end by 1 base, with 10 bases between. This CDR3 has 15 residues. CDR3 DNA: TGTGCCAGCAGCTTTAGCAGCACGAGCAATCAGCCCCAGCATTTT. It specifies CASSFSSTSNQPQHF.

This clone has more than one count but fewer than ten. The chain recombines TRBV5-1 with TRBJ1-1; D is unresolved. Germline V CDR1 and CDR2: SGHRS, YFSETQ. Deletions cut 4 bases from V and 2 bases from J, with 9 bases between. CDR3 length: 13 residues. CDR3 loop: CASSPTRNTEAFF. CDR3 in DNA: TGCGCCAGCAGCCCTACGCGTAACACTGAAGCTTTCTTT.

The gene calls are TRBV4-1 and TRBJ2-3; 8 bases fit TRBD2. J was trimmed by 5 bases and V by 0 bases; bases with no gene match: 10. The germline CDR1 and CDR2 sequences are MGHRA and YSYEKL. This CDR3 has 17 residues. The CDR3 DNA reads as TGCGCCAGCAGCCAAGACGGTAGCGCTAGCGGGCTAGATACGCAGTATTTT. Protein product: CASSQDGSASGLDTQYF.

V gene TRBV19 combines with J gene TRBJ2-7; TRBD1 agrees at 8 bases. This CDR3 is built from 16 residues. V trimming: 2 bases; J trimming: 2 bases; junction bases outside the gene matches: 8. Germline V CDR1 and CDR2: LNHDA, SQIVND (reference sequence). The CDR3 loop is CASSIFPGTGAYEQYF. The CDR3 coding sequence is TGTGCCAGTAGTATATTTCCCGGGACAGGAGCCTACGAGCAGTACTTC.

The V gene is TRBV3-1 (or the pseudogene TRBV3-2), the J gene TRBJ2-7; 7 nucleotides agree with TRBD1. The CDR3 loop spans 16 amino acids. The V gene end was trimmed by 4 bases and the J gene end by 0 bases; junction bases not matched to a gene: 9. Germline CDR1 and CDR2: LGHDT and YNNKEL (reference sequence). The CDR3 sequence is CASSRFGQASSYEQYF. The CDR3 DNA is TGTGCCAGCAGCCGATTCGGACAGGCGAGCTCCTACGAGCAGTACTTC.

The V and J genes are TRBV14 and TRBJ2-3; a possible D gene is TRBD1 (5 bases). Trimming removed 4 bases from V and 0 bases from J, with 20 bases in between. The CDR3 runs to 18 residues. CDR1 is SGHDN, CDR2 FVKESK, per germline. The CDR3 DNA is TGTGCCAGCAGCCCTGCCCGAGGCAGGGCCTTTAGCACAGATACGCAGTATTTT. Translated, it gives CASSPARGRAFSTDTQYF.

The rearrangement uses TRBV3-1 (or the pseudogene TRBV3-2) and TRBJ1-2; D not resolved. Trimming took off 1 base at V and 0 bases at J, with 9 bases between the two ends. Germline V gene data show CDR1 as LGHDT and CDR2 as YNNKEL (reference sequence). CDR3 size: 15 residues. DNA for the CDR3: TGTGCCAGCAGCCAAGGTTACGGGGCTAACTATGGCTACACCTTC. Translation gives CASSQGYGANYGYTF.

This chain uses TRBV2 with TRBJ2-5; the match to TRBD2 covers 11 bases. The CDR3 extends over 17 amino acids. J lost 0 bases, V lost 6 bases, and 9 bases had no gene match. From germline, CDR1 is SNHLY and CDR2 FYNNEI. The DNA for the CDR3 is TGTGCCAGCAGAGCGGCTAGCGGGGGGACGTACCAAGAGACCCAGTACTTC. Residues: CASRAASGGTYQETQYF.

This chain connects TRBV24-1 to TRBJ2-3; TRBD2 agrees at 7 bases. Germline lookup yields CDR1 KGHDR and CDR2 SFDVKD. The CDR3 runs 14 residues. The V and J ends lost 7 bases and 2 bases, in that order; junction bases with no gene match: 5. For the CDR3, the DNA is TGTGCCACCAGCGGGCGGGAGCACACAGATACGCAGTATTTT. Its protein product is CATSGREHTDTQYF.

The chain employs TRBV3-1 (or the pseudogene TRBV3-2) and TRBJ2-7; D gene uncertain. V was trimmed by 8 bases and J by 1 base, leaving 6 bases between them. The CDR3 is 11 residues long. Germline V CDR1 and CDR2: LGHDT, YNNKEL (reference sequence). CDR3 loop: CASADSYEQYF. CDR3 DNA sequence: TGTGCCAGCGCAGATTCCTACGAGCAGTACTTC.

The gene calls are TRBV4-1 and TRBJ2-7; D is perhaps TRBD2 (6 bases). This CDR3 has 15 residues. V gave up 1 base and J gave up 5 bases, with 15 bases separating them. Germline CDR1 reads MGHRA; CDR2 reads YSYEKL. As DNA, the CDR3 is TGCGCCAGCAGCCAAGCGGCGGGGTCACTTAACGAGCAGTACTTC. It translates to CASSQAAGSLNEQYF.

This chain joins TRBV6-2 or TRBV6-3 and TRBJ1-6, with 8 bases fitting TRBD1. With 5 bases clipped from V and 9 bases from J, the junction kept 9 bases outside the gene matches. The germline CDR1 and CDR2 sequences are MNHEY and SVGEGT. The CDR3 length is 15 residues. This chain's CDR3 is CASSGTGAGGSPLHF. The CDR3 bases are TGTGCCAGCAGTGGGACAGGAGCCGGGGGTTCACCCCTCCACTTT.

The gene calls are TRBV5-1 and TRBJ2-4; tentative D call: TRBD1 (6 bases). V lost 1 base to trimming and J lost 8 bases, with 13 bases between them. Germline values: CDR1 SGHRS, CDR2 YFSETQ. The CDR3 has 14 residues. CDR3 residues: CASSLQGGKDIQYF. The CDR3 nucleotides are TGCGCCAGCAGCTTGCAAGGGGGTAAGGACATTCAGTACTTC.

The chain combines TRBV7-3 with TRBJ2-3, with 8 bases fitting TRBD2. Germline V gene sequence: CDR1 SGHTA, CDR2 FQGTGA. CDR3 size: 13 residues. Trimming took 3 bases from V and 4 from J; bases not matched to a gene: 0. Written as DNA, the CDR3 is TGTGCCAGCAGCTTGGGACTAGCAGATACGCAGTATTTT. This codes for CASSLGLADTQYF.

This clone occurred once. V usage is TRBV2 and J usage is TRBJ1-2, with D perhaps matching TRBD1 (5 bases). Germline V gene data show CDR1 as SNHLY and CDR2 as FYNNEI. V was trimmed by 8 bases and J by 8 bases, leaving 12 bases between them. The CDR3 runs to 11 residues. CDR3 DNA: TGTGCCAGCGGGAGGGGCGAGGGCTACACCTTC. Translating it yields CASGRGEGYTF.

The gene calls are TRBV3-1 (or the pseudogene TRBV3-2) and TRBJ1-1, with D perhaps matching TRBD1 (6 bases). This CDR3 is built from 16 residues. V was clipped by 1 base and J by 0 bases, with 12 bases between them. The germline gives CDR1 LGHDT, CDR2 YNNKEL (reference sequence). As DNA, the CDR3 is TGTGCCAGCAGCCAAGGTGCAGGGGACATGAACACTGAAGCTTTCTTT. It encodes CASSQGAGDMNTEAFF.

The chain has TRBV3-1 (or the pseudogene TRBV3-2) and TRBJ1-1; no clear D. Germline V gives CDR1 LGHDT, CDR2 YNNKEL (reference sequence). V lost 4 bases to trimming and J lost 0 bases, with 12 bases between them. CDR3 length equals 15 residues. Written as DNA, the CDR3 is TGTGCCAGCAGCCCCTCCGGTACAGTGAACACTGAAGCTTTCTTT. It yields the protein CASSPSGTVNTEAFF.

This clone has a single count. The CDR3 spells CASSQELQGLTEAFF. DNA of the CDR3: TGTGCCAGCAGCCAAGAATTACAGGGCCTCACTGAAGCTTTCTTT. This chain joins TRBV4-2 and TRBJ1-1; D possibly corresponds to TRBD1 (6 bases). CDR1 and CDR2 from the germline V gene are LGHNA and YNFKEQ. Between the trimmed V and J ends, which lost 0 bases and 4 bases, there was a span of 12 bases. The CDR3 is made up of 15 amino acids.

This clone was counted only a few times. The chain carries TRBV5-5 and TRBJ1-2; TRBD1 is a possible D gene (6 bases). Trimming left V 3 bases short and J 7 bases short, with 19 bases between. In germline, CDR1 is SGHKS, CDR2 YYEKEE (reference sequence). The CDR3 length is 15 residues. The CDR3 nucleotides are TGTGCCAGCAGCTGGGAACAGGGAATCCTTGGTGGCTACACCTTC. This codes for CASSWEQGILGGYTF. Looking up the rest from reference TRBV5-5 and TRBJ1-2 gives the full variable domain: DAGVTQSPTHLIKTRGQQVTLRCSPISGHKSVSWYQQVLGQGPQFIFQYYEKEERGRGNFPDRFSARQFPNYSSELNVNALLLGDSALYLCASSWEQGILGGYTFGSGTRLTVV.

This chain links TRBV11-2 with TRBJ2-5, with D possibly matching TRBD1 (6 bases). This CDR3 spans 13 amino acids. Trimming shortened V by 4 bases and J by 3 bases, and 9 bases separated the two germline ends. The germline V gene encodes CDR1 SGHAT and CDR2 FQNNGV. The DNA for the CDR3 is TGTGCCAGCAGCTCCGGACAGAAAGAGACCCAGTACTTC. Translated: CASSSGQKETQYF.